The 29 T cell receptor beta chains below all came from one sample that was sequenced in a study of early T cells in non-severe SARS-CoV-2 infection. TCRdb redid the calling of the 5' RACE reads with MiXCR, one entry per CDR3 protein. The sample consists of under 65,000 distinct CDR3 sequences, 10% to 15% of them appearing once. The sample consisted of whole blood. These receptors came from an adult who was a healthcare worker with PCR-confirmed SARS-CoV-2 infection or an uninfected control (not recorded which).

This clonotype was seen more than once but under ten times. The chain uses TRBV2 and TRBJ2-6; 7 bases line up with TRBD1. With V trimmed by 5 bases and J by 0 bases, 7 bases remained unmatched. CDR3 length: 17 amino acids. CDR1 and CDR2 from the germline V gene are SNHLY and FYNNEI. CDR3 nucleotide sequence: TGTGCCAGCAGTCTGACAGGGCCCAGCTCTGGGGCCAACGTCCTGACTTTC. It codes for CASSLTGPSSGANVLTF.

The V call is TRBV9, the J call TRBJ2-5; D is perhaps TRBD2 (6 bases). The V gene's germline CDR1 is SGDLS and CDR2 YYNGEE. The CDR3 contains 14 residues. Trimming cost V 1 base and J 5 bases, with 12 bases left between them. The CDR3 loop is CASSVISGGETQYF. The CDR3 bases are TGTGCCAGCAGCGTAATCAGCGGAGGGGAGACCCAGTACTTC.

This clonotype was counted many times. This chain connects TRBV11-2 to TRBJ2-7, with 9 bases fitting TRBD2. Germline CDR1 and CDR2: SGHAT and FQNNGV. CDR3 length equals 19 residues. The trim removed 5 bases at V and 0 bases at J, leaving 17 bases unmatched. CDR3 protein: CASSRPSLAGATSSYEQYF. The CDR3 coding sequence is TGTGCCAGCAGCCGACCTTCCTTAGCGGGAGCCACCAGCTCCTACGAGCAGTACTTC.

This clonotype is medium-sized in the sample. The chain recombines TRBV9 with TRBJ1-4, with 7 bases lining up with TRBD1. The junction had 9 bases not matched to a gene; V was cut back by 7 bases and J by 6 bases. Germline V gene data show CDR1 as SGDLS and CDR2 as YYNGEE. This CDR3 region has 14 residues. The CDR3: CASAPPGTDEKLFF. CDR3 DNA sequence: TGTGCCAGCGCCCCTCCCGGGACAGATGAAAAACTGTTTTTT.

The chain is built from TRBV7-6 and TRBJ2-7; 12 positions match TRBD2. Germline V gene data show CDR1 as SGHVS and CDR2 as FNYEAQ. Losses at the gene ends were 4 bases for V and 6 bases for J; bases not matched to a gene: 7. The length of the CDR3 is 15 residues. For the CDR3, the DNA is TGTGCCAGCAGCTCGTCGACTAGCGGGGGATTCGAGCAGTACTTC. Encoded protein: CASSSSTSGGFEQYF.

This chain links TRBV4-1 with TRBJ2-7; perhaps D is TRBD1 or TRBD2 (5 bases each). The CDR3 runs to 14 residues. With 1 base removed from V and 3 bases from J, the gap between germline ends came to 10 bases. Per the germline V gene, CDR1 is MGHRA and CDR2 is YSYEKL. The CDR3 sequence: CASSQVVGDYEQYF. CDR3 DNA: TGCGCCAGCAGCCAAGTTGTGGGGGACTACGAGCAGTACTTC.

In this sample, this clonotype turned up a few times. The V call is TRBV12-3 or TRBV12-4, the J call TRBJ2-1, with unresolved D. V was clipped by 8 bases and J by 6 bases, with 8 bases between them. The CDR3 extends over 11 amino acids. The CDR3 nucleotides read TGTGCCAGCCAAACCCCCAATGAGCAGTTCTTC. Translating it yields CASQTPNEQFF.

This clonotype has ten or more counts. J is TRBJ2-7 and V is TRBV10-1, with TRBD1 matching 7 bases. The CDR3 sequence is 14 residues long. V lost 6 bases to trimming and J lost 3 bases; unmatched junction nucleotides: 8. Germline CDR1 reads WNHNN; CDR2 reads SYGVQD (reference sequence). CDR3 loop: CASSPGTAFYEQYF. The CDR3 DNA is TGCGCCAGCAGCCCCGGGACAGCTTTCTACGAGCAGTACTTC.

The V and J genes are TRBV30 and TRBJ2-3; 9 bases align to TRBD1. Germline V gene lookup returns CDR1 GTSNPN and CDR2 SVGIG (reference sequence). J gave up 1 base and V 7 bases, and 6 bases lay outside the gene matches. This CDR3 has 14 amino acids. Here the CDR3 reads CAFWGQGGTDTQYF. CDR3 DNA: TGTGCCTTTTGGGGACAGGGAGGCACAGATACGCAGTATTTT. Full variable domain (outside the CDR3, taken from reference TRBV30 and TRBJ2-3): SQTIHQWPATLVQPVGSPLSLECTVEGTSNPNLYWYRQAAGRGLQLLFYSVGIGQISSEVPQNLSASRPQDRQFILSSKKLLLSDSGFYLCAFWGQGGTDTQYFGPGTRLTVL.

The V call is TRBV20-1, the J call TRBJ2-2; D not certain. The CDR3 has 16 amino acids. V dropped 0 bases and J dropped 2 bases, with 13 bases sitting between them. CDR1 and CDR2 from the germline V gene are DFQATT and SNEGSKA (reference sequence). CDR3 residues: CSARDLDIINTGELFF. The CDR3 DNA is TGCAGTGCTAGAGATTTGGATATTATAAACACCGGGGAGCTGTTTTTT.

This clonotype appeared a few times. V gene TRBV30 combines with J gene TRBJ1-1, with D unclear. Germline CDR1 reads GTSNPN; CDR2 reads SVGIG (reference sequence). The CDR3 totals 13 residues. The germline V and J ends were trimmed by 0 bases and 2 bases, with 7 bases remaining between them. CDR3 amino acids: CAWSVFRNTEAFF. In nucleotides, the CDR3 is TGTGCCTGGAGTGTCTTCAGAAACACTGAAGCTTTCTTT.

This clonotype was seen many times. The chain carries TRBV28 and TRBJ1-1, with D possibly TRBD1 on 6 matching bases. V gave up 7 bases and J gave up 0 bases, with 9 bases separating them. Germline assignment: CDR1 MDHEN and CDR2 SYDVKM. CDR3 length equals 13 residues. CDR3 in DNA: TGTGCCAGCACAGACAGGCTGAACACTGAAGCTTTCTTT. It yields the protein CASTDRLNTEAFF.

The V and J genes are TRBV12-3 or TRBV12-4 and TRBJ2-3; D may be TRBD2 (6 bases). The CDR3 is 16 amino acids. The V end was cut by 1 base, the J end by 0 bases, with 11 bases between. The CDR3 loop is CASSLGGGSSTDTQYF. Here the CDR3 DNA reads TGTGCCAGCAGTTTAGGTGGGGGGTCTAGCACAGATACGCAGTATTTT.

The chain recombines TRBV29-1 with TRBJ2-4; D not certain. The V end lost 3 bases, the J end lost 0 bases, and 6 bases lay between the germline ends. This CDR3 has 13 residues. Germline CDR1 SQVTM, CDR2 ANQGSEA. CDR3 residues: CSVDSLAKNIQYF. The CDR3 nucleotides read TGCAGCGTTGATAGTCTAGCCAAAAACATTCAGTACTTC.

This clonotype was detected only a few times. The chain employs TRBV29-1 and TRBJ2-1, with TRBD2 matching 7 bases. The V gene's germline CDR1 is SQVTM and CDR2 ANQGSEA. J gave up 7 bases and V 5 bases, and 11 bases lay outside the gene matches. The CDR3 has 14 residues. The CDR3 DNA sequence: TGCAGCGTTTCGGAGCCGGGGGGTCGGAATGAGCAGTTCTTC. It yields the protein CSVSEPGGRNEQFF.

The chain recombines TRBV18 with TRBJ1-1; the D gene is possibly TRBD1 (6 bases). The CDR3 loop spans 17 amino acids. In germline, CDR1 is KGHSH, CDR2 LQKENI. Trimming pared 8 bases from V and 0 bases from J, leaving 22 bases between. CDR3 nucleotides: TGTGCCAGCCCTCGTTCGGAAGGGGGTGACTTGAACACTGAAGCTTTCTTT. It translates to CASPRSEGGDLNTEAFF.

This clonotype was found a few times. The genes are TRBV20-1 and TRBJ2-7; possibly TRBD2 for D (5 bases). Looked up from germline, CDR1 is DFQATT and CDR2 is SNEGSKA (reference sequence). The CDR3 runs 11 residues. Between the trimmed V and J ends, which lost 4 bases and 3 bases, there was a span of 7 bases. In DNA form, the CDR3 reads TGCAGTGCTAAGGACTTCTACGAGCAGTACTTC. Amino acid sequence: CSAKDFYEQYF.

The rearrangement links TRBV9 to TRBJ2-7, with D unclear. This CDR3 region has 13 residues. The V gene lost 2 bases and the J gene lost 7 bases, with 13 bases spanning the gap. From germline, CDR1 is SGDLS and CDR2 YYNGEE. CDR3 bases: TGTGCCAGCAGCGTTGGGTCAGAACGGGAGCAGTACTTC. It encodes CASSVGSEREQYF.

This clonotype was seen many times. V and J are TRBV3-1 and TRBJ2-1; TRBD2 agrees at 12 bases. The germline V gene encodes CDR1 LGHDT and CDR2 YNNKEL (reference sequence). The CDR3 extends over 17 amino acids. V was pared by 4 bases and J by 1 base, with 5 bases of the junction left unmatched. For the CDR3, the DNA is TGTGCCAGCAGCCCCCCTAGCGGGAGGGATTCCTACAATGAGCAGTTCTTC. Translated, it gives CASSPPSGRDSYNEQFF.

V usage is TRBV7-3 and J usage is TRBJ2-1; 11 nucleotides match TRBD1. This CDR3 has 15 amino acids. CDR1 is SGHTA and CDR2 is FQGTGA in the germline V gene. V shed 4 bases, J shed 9 bases, and the junction held 8 bases outside the gene matches. The chain's CDR3 is CASSSSGTGGFEQFF. The DNA of the CDR3 is TGTGCCAGCAGCTCTTCCGGGACAGGGGGTTTTGAGCAGTTCTTC.

To note about this clonotype: This clone may be a read error of a much larger clone one base away. The chain has TRBV7-9 and TRBJ2-2; tentatively, D is TRBD2 (5 bases). Germline V gene lookup returns CDR1 SEHNR and CDR2 FQNEAQ (reference sequence). The CDR3 consists of 15 residues. The CDR3 spells CASSFRGPGTRELFF. The CDR3 nucleotides read TGTGCCAGCAGCTTCCGAGGGCCTGGCACCAGGGAGCTGTTTTTT. The variable domain in full, with the rest retrieved from reference TRBV7-9 and TRBJ2-2, is DTGVSQNPRHKITKRGQNVTFRCDPISEHNRLYWYRQTLGQGPEFLTYFQNEAQLEKSRLLSDRFSAERPKGSFSTLEIQRTEQGDSAMYLCASSFRGPGTRELFFGEGSRLTVL.

This clonotype has just a few counts. The junction does not match germline at one end; this may be a read error. The genes are TRBV2 and TRBJ2-6; the D gene is possibly TRBD2 (6 bases). The CDR3 has 16 amino acids. The germline V gene encodes CDR1 SNHLY and CDR2 FYNNEI. The CDR3 here is CASSEQGGSWANVLTF. The DNA of the CDR3 is TGTGCCAGCAGTGAACAGGGAGGCTCTTGGGCCAACGTCCTGACTTTC.

This clonotype is judged medium-sized. The chain links TRBV7-8 to TRBJ2-7, with D possibly called TRBD1 or TRBD2 (5 bases each). Germline V gene sequence: CDR1 SGHVS, CDR2 FQNEAQ. Trimming took off 5 bases at V and 3 bases at J, with 14 bases between the two ends. The CDR3 is 14 residues long. This CDR3 is CASSRRDQIYEQYF. Written as DNA, the CDR3 is TGTGCCAGCAGCCGTCGGGACCAGATCTACGAGCAGTACTTC.

V and J are TRBV6-1 and TRBJ1-5; the D is unclear. V lost 0 bases and J lost 5, with 5 bases in between. This CDR3 is built from 13 residues. From germline, CDR1 is MNHNS and CDR2 SASEGT. The CDR3 region is CASSEAHYQPQHF. The CDR3 nucleotides are TGTGCCAGCAGTGAAGCGCATTATCAGCCCCAGCATTTT.

V usage is TRBV7-9 and J usage is TRBJ2-1; no reliable D call. The CDR3 contains 13 residues. V was cut by 5 bases and J by 4 bases, with 9 bases left in between. The germline V gene encodes CDR1 SEHNR and CDR2 FQNEAQ (reference sequence). In DNA form, the CDR3 reads TGTGCCAGCAGCCTTCACGGTTACAATGAGCAGTTCTTC. Its protein is CASSLHGYNEQFF. The full variable domain, with the rest looked up from reference TRBV7-9 and TRBJ2-1, is DTGVSQNPRHKITKRGQNVTFRCDPISEHNRLYWYRQTLGQGPEFLTYFQNEAQLEKSRLLSDRFSAERPKGSFSTLEIQRTEQGDSAMYLCASSLHGYNEQFFGPGTRLTVL.

V gene TRBV5-1 combines with J gene TRBJ2-7; 9 bases are shared with TRBD1. Looked up from germline, CDR1 is SGHRS and CDR2 is YFSETQ. The ends lost 0 bases at V and 3 bases at J; junction bases unmatched: 4. This CDR3 has 15 amino acids. The CDR3: CASSLDGTGIYEQYF. In nucleotides, the CDR3 is TGCGCCAGCAGCTTGGACGGGACAGGGATCTACGAGCAGTACTTC.

This clonotype was recorded at least ten times. The CDR3 nucleotides read TGTGCCAGCAGCTTATTATCCCCCCCGCAAGAGACCCAGTACTTC. Protein: CASSLLSPPQETQYF. The J gene is TRBJ2-5, the V gene TRBV7-2; D unclear. V was clipped by 2 bases and J by 2 bases, with 12 bases between them. Per germline, CDR1 SGHTA and CDR2 FQGNSA. This CDR3 is built from 15 residues.

This clonotype has ten or more counts. The V call is TRBV7-9, the J call TRBJ1-1; D not resolved. This CDR3 comprises 14 residues. From germline, CDR1 is SEHNR and CDR2 FQNEAQ (reference sequence). The V gene lost 0 bases and the J gene lost 4 bases, with 9 bases spanning the gap. CDR3 sequence reads: CASSLANVATEAFF. The DNA for the CDR3 is TGTGCCAGCAGCTTAGCGAATGTGGCCACTGAAGCTTTCTTT.

This clonotype was observed a handful of times. The V gene is TRBV12-3 or TRBV12-4, the J gene TRBJ1-1; D uncertain. The V end was cut by 2 bases, the J end by 1 base, with 14 bases between. The CDR3 spans 16 residues. CDR3 protein: CASSLWVLRWNTEAFF. The CDR3 nucleotides are TGTGCCAGCAGTTTATGGGTATTGAGATGGAACACTGAAGCTTTCTTT.